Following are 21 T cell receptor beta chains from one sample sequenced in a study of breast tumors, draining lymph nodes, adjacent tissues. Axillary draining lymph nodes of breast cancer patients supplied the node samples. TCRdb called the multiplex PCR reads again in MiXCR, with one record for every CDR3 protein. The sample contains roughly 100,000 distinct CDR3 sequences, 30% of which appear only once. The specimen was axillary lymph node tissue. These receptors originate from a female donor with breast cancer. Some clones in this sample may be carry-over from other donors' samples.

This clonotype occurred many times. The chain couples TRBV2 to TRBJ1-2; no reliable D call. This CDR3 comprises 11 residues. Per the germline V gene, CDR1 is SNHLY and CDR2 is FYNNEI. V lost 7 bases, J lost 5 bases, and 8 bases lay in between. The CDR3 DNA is TGTGCCAGCACAGACTGGTATGGCTACACCTTC. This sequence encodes CASTDWYGYTF.

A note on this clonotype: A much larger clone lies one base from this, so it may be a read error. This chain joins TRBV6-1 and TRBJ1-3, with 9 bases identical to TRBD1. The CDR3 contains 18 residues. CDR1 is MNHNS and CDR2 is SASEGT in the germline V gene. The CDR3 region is CASRPGTGSSRYGNTMYF. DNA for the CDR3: TGTGCCAGCAGACCCGGGACAGGGTCCTCTCGGTATGGAAACACCATGTATTTT.

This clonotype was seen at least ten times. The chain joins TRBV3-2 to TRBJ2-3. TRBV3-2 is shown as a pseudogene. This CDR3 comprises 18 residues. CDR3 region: CASSHRRLTQTCTDTQYF. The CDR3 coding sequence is TGTGCCAGCAGCCACCGCCGGCTAACCCAGACATGCACAGATACGCAGTATTTT.

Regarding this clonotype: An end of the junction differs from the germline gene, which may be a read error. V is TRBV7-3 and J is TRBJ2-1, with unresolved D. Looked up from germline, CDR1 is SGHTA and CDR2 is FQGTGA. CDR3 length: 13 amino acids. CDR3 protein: CASSSSPGYEQLF. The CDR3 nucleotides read TGCGCCAGCAGCAGCTCTCCCGGGTATGAGCAGCTCTTC.

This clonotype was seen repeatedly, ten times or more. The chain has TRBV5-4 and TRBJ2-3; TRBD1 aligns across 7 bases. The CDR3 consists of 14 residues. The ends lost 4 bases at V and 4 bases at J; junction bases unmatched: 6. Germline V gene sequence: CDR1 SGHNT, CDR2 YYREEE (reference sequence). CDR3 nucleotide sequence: TGTGCCAGCAGCGAGGGGGCGCGGGCAGATACGCAGTATTTT. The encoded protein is CASSEGARADTQYF.

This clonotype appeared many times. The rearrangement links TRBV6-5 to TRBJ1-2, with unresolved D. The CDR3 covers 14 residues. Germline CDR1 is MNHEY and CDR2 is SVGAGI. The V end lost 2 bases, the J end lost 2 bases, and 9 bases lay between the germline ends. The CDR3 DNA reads TGTGCCAGCAGTTACCTGGGCAGCAACTATGGCTACACCTTC. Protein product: CASSYLGSNYGYTF.

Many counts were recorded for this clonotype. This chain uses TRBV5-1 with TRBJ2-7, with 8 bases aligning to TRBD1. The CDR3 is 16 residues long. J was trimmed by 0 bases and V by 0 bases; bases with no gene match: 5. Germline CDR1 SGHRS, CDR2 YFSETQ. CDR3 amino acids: CASSLDDRGLSYEQYF. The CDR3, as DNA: TGCGCCAGCAGCTTGGATGACAGGGGACTCTCCTACGAGCAGTACTTC.

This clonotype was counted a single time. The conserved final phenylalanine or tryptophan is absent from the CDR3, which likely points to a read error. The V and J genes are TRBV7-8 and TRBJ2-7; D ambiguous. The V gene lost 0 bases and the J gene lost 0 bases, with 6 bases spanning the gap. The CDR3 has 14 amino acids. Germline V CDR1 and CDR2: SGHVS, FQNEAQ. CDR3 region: CASSLATVSYEQYH. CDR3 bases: TGTGCCAGCAGCTTAGCGACGGTCTCCTACGAGCAGTACCAC.

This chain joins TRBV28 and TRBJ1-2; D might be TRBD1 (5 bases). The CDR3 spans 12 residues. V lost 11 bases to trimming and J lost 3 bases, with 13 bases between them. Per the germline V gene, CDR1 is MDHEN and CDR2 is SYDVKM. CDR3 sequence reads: CASGWSYYGYTF. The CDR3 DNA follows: TGTGCCTCAGGGTGGTCCTACTATGGCTACACCTTC.

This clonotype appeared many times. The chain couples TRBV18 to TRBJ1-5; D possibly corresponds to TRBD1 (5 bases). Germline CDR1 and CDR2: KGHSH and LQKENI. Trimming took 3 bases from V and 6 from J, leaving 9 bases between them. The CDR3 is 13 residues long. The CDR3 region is CASSPGETQPQHF. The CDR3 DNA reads TGTGCCAGCTCACCGGGGGAGACTCAGCCCCAGCATTTT.

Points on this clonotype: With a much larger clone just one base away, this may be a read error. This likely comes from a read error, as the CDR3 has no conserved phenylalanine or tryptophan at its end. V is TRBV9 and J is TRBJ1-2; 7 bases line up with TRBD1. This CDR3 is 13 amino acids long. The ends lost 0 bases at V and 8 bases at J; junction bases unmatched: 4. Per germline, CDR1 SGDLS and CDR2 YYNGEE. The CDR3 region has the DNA TGTGCCAGCAGCGTAGAGGGGGCCTGGGGCTACACCTCC. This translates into CASSVEGAWGYTS.

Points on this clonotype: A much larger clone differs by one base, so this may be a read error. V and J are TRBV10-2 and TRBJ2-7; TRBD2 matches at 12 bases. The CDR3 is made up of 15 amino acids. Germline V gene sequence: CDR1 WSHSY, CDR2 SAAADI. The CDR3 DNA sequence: TGCGCCAGCACAAGGACTAGCGGGGCTCCCTACGGGCAGTACTTC. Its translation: CASTRTSGAPYGQYF.

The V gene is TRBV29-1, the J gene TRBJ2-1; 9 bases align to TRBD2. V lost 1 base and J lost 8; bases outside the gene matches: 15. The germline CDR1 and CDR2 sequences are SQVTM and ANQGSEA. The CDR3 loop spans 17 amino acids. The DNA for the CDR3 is TGCAGCGTTGAAGGCAGTGCGGCCGGGACTAGCAGCGATGAGCAGTTCTTC. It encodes CSVEGSAAGTSSDEQFF.

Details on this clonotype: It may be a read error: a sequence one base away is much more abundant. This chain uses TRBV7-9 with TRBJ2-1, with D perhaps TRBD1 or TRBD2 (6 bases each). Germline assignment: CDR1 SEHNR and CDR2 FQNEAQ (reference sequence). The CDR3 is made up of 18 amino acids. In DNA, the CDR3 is TGTGCCAGCAGCTTGGGATTGGGGGGCCCGAGCTCCCACAATGAGCAGTTCTTC. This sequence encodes CASSLGLGGPSSHNEQFF.

The DNA for the CDR3 is TGCAGTGCTGTCAGGGGGCTCGGGACTGAAGCTTTCTTT. It specifies CSAVRGLGTEAFF. The J gene is TRBJ1-1, the V gene TRBV20-1, with TRBD1 matching 8 bases. CDR3 length: 13 amino acids. Germline V lookup: CDR1 DFQATT, CDR2 SNEGSKA (reference sequence). Trimming took 5 bases from V and 5 from J; bases not matched to a gene: 7.

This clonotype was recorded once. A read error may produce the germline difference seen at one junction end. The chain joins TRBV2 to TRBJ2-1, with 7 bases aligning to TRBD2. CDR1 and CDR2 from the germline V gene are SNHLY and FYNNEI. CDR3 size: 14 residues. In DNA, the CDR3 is TGTGCCAGCAGCGACCGGACTAGAGGCAATGAGCAGTCCTTC. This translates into CASSDRTRGNEQSF.

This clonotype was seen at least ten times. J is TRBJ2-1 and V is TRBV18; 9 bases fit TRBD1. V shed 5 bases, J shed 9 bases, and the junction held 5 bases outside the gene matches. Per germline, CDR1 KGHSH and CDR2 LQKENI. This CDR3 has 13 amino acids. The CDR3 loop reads CASSKTGGSEQFF. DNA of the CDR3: TGTGCCAGCTCAAAGACAGGGGGAAGTGAGCAGTTCTTC.

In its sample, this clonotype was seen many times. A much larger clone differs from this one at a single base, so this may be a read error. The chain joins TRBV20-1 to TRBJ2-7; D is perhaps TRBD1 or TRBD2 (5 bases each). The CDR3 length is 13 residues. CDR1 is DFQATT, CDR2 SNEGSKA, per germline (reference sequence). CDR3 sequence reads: CSAREGTEYAQYF. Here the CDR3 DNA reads TGCAGTGCTAGAGAAGGGACGGAGTACGCGCAGTACTTC.

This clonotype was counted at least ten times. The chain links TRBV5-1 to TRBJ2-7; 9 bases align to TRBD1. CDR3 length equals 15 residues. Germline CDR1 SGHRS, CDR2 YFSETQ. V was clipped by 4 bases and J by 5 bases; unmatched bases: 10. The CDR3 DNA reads TGCGCCAGCAGCCTCTTCCTCGGGACAGGGAACGAGCAGTACTTC. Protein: CASSLFLGTGNEQYF.

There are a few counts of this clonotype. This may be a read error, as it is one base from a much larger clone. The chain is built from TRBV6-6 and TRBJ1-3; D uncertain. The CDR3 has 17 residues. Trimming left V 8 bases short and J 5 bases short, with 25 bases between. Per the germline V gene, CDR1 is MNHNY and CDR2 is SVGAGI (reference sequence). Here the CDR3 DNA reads TGTGCCAGCCCCCCCCGGTCCGACGGAAAAAGTAGAAACACCATATATTTT. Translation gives CASPPRSDGKSRNTIYF.

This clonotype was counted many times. The CDR3 region is CASSLGVENSPLHF. The CDR3 nucleotides read TGTGCCAGCAGTTTAGGGGTTGAGAATTCACCCCTCCACTTT. The chain joins TRBV12-3 or TRBV12-4 to TRBJ1-6; D remains unclear. CDR3 length: 14 residues. V lost 1 base to trimming and J lost 7 bases, with 8 bases between them.